Listed below are T cell receptor beta chains from one sample, sequenced in a study of T cells in tuberculosis. Here immunoSEQ multiplex PCR was the method, and the copy in TCRdb shows in-frame clones only, minus some. This sample yields some 31,000 clones, of which roughly 88% are seen a single time; around 5.5% belongs to the top ten. Sequenced material: PBMCs, taken at tuberculosis diagnosis. The receptors stem from an adult with tuberculosis. CDR3s include the opening cysteine and the closing phenylalanine or tryptophan. A D gene is named only where the DNA matches it firmly. Not all rows give a size; the values are once, few, many and, for expanded clones, a class.

clone_size,j_call,v_call,d_call,cdr3_aa,cdr3_nt
-,TRBJ1-2,TRBV9,TRBD1,CASSASTPGQGRGYTF,TGTGCCAGCAGCGCATCGACCCCGGGACAGGGGAGAGGCTACACCTTC
-,TRBJ2-7,TRBV6-6,TRBD1,CASTHSGTVSYEQYF,TGTGCCAGCACCCACTCCGGGACAGTTTCCTACGAGCAGTACTTC
-,TRBJ1-2,TRBV10-1,TRBD1,CASSLDRGQGYTF,TGCGCCAGCAGCTTAGACAGGGGGCAGGGCTACACCTTC
-,TRBJ1-2,TRBV28,-,CASSSSWTAINYGYTF,TGTGCCAGCAGTTCCTCCTGGACAGCGATTAACTATGGCTACACCTTC
-,TRBJ1-4,TRBV10-1,-,CASSENSLCNEKLFF,TGCGCCAGCAGTGAGAACAGCCTGTGTAATGAAAAACTGTTTTTT
few,TRBJ1-5,TRBV7-2,-,CASSLISQVNQPQHF,TGTGCCAGCAGCTTAATCAGTCAGGTGAATCAGCCCCAGCATTTT
-,TRBJ1-5,TRBV6-1,-,CASNEKGVQPQHF,TGTGCCAGCAACGAGAAGGGGGTTCAGCCCCAGCATTTT
-,TRBJ2-7,TRBV2,-,CASSEPTAYEQYF,TGTGCCAGCAGTGAACCTACAGCCTACGAGCAGTACTTC
-,TRBJ2-5,TRBV9,TRBD2,CASSVDRTSGRIETQYF,TGTGCCAGCAGCGTAGATAGGACTAGCGGGAGAATAGAGACCCAGTACTTC
-,TRBJ2-7,TRBV27,-,CASSLSYEQYF,TGTGCCAGCAGTTTGTCGTACGAGCAGTACTTC
-,TRBJ2-3,TRBV27,TRBD2,CASNPPGTSTDTQYF,TGTGCCAGCAACCCCCCGGGGACTAGTACAGATACGCAGTATTTT
-,TRBJ1-3,TRBV2,-,CASSGRGYGNTIYF,TGTGCCAGCAGTGGGCGGGGATATGGAAACACCATATATTTT
-,TRBJ2-5,TRBV9,-,CASSLGTLKETQYF,TGTGCCAGCAGCCTTGGGACTTTAAAAGAGACCCAGTACTTC
-,TRBJ2-1,TRBV7-8,TRBD2,CASSHTSGGGNEQFF,TGTGCCAGCAGCCACACTAGCGGGGGGGGGAATGAGCAGTTCTTC
-,TRBJ2-7,TRBV5-1,-,CASSPSSYEQYF,TGCGCCAGCAGCCCGAGCTCCTACGAGCAGTACTTC
-,TRBJ1-6,TRBV6-5,-,CASTRAGSNSPLHF,TGTGCCAGCACCCGGGCGGGTTCCAATTCACCCCTCCACTTT
-,TRBJ1-2,TRBV30,TRBD1,CAWRQGASKYGYTF,TGTGCCTGGAGACAGGGGGCTTCGAAATATGGCTACACCTTC
-,TRBJ2-3,TRBV6-5,TRBD1,CASSPGQSTDTQYF,TGTGCCAGCAGCCCGGGACAGAGCACAGATACGCAGTATTTT
-,TRBJ2-3,TRBV5-1,TRBD2,CAGSLGTSGVTDTQYF,TGCGCCGGCAGCTTGGGGACTAGCGGGGTCACAGATACGCAGTATTTT
-,TRBJ1-2,TRBV27,-,CATMATTNYGYTF,TGTGCCACCATGGCTACTACTAACTATGGCTACACCTTC
-,TRBJ1-5,TRBV12-5,-,CASGLTMGRGNQPQHF,TGTGCTAGTGGACTTACCATGGGGAGAGGCAATCAGCCCCAGCATTTT
-,TRBJ2-1,TRBV11-2,-,CASGTDYNEQFF,TGTGCATCCGGGACTGACTACAATGAGCAGTTCTTC
-,TRBJ1-1,TRBV19,-,CASSPTVRTEAFF,TGTGCCAGTAGCCCCACAGTTAGGACTGAAGCTTTCTTT
-,TRBJ2-2,TRBV29-1,-,CSALWGGRGTGELFF,TGCAGCGCACTATGGGGGGGCCGGGGCACCGGGGAGCTGTTTTTT
-,TRBJ1-4,TRBV6-5,-,CASSRGATNEKLFF,TGTGCCAGCAGTCGGGGTGCAACTAATGAAAAACTGTTTTTT
-,TRBJ2-5,TRBV19,-,CASSIDPGALTQETQYF,TGTGCCAGTAGTATAGATCCGGGAGCGCTCACCCAAGAGACCCAGTACTTC
-,TRBJ2-3,TRBV5-6,-,CASSLAADTQYF,TGTGCCAGCAGCTTGGCTGCAGATACGCAGTATTTT
-,TRBJ2-7,TRBV7-3,TRBD1,CASSWIQGREQYF,TGTGCCAGCAGCTGGATACAGGGGCGGGAGCAGTACTTC
-,TRBJ2-7,TRBV5-4,-,CASSVQGYEQYF,TGTGCCAGCAGCGTGCAGGGCTACGAGCAGTACTTC
-,TRBJ2-3,TRBV5-1,TRBD2,CASSLLAGVRDTQYF,TGCGCCAGCAGCTTGCTAGCGGGGGTGAGGGATACGCAGTATTTT
few,TRBJ1-4,TRBV2,-,CASSEGWVGSEKLFF,TGTGCCAGCAGTGAGGGCTGGGTTGGATCCGAAAAACTGTTTTTT
-,TRBJ1-5,TRBV6-5,TRBD1,CASSRDRGVGQPQHF,TGTGCCAGCAGCCGCGACAGGGGAGTTGGTCAGCCCCAGCATTTT
-,TRBJ1-1,TRBV28,TRBD1,CASSSPSGGGTEAFF,TGTGCCAGCAGTTCTCCTTCAGGGGGAGGCACTGAAGCTTTCTTT
-,TRBJ2-3,TRBV28,TRBD2,CATSSGSVYTQYF,TGTGCCACCTCTAGCGGGAGTGTGTATACGCAGTATTTT
once,TRBJ2-5,TRBV5-6,-,CASSFQVVETQYF,TGTGCCAGCAGCTTCCAGGTAGTTGAGACCCAGTACTTC
-,TRBJ2-7,TRBV30,-,CASGISYEQYF,TGTGCCTCCGGGATTTCTTACGAGCAGTACTTC
-,TRBJ2-1,TRBV2,TRBD2,CASNGLAGRNEQFF,TGTGCCAGCAACGGACTAGCGGGGAGAAATGAGCAGTTCTTC
-,TRBJ2-7,TRBV13,-,CASSLGQGPYEQYF,TGTGCCAGCAGCTTAGGACAGGGCCCCTACGAGCAGTACTTC
-,TRBJ2-2,TRBV18,-,CASSPQPSRNTGELFF,TGTGCCAGCTCACCACAGCCTAGCCGAAACACCGGGGAGCTGTTTTTT
-,TRBJ2-5,TRBV2,-,CASSESGETQYF,TGTGCCAGCAGTGAGTCGGGGGAGACCCAGTACTTC
-,TRBJ2-1,TRBV28,-,CASSYRDLQFF,TGTGCCAGCAGCTACCGGGACTTGCAGTTCTTC
-,TRBJ2-7,TRBV15,-,CATSRAGEQYF,TGTGCCACCAGCAGAGCCGGCGAGCAGTACTTC
-,TRBJ2-7,TRBV6-1,TRBD1,CASSARGRVEQYF,TGTGCCAGCAGTGCGAGGGGGCGGGTCGAGCAGTACTTC
-,TRBJ1-6,TRBV18,-,CASSPRPLSSYNSPLHF,TGTGCCAGCTCACCCCGCCCGCTTAGCTCCTATAATTCACCCCTCCACTTT
-,TRBJ1-5,TRBV12-5,-,CASGLTGLSNQPQHF,TGTGCTAGTGGTTTGACAGGTCTTAGCAATCAGCCCCAGCATTTT
-,TRBJ2-7,TRBV7-2,TRBD2,CASSLGGGGAYEQYF,TGTGCCAGCAGCTTAGGTGGCGGGGGGGCCTACGAGCAGTACTTC